The rows below give T cell receptor beta chains drawn from one sample of a study of blood T cell repertoires in COVID-19. The table came from immunoSEQ multiplex PCR; TCRdb's copy has only in-frame clones and leaves some out. In the table there are a few hundred thousand clones, about 88% of which are singletons. Input material: PBMCs or T cells enriched from blood (not recorded which). These receptors were collected from a woman between 18 and 30 years old who had been exposed to COVID-19. Each CDR3 is given with its conserved first and last residue. Each record gives: D gene, clone size, CDR3 length, J gene, V gene, CDR3 protein, CDR3 DNA. A D gene is named only where the DNA matches it firmly. Not every row has a clone size; where given, it reads once, few, many or a size class.

.,once,16,TRBJ1-6,TRBV10-1,CASKLGASSYNSPLHF,TGCGCCAGCAAACTGGGGGCGAGCTCCTATAATTCACCCCTCCACTTT
.,few,13,TRBJ1-1,TRBV29-1,CSAAEGVGTEAFF,TGCAGCGCCGCAGAGGGGGTGGGCACTGAAGCTTTCTTT
TRBD1,.,16,TRBJ2-7,TRBV13,CASSLAPGQGAVEQYF,TGTGCCAGCAGCTTAGCTCCCGGACAGGGGGCGGTCGAGCAGTACTTC
TRBD1,.,11,TRBJ2-1,TRBV7-8,CASSTQGKSFF,TGTGCCAGCAGCACACAGGGGAAATCGTTCTTC
.,.,10,TRBJ1-1,TRBV6-5,CASGLLRAFF,TGTGCCAGCGGTCTATTACGGGCTTTCTTT
TRBD1,.,11,TRBJ1-1,TRBV5-6,CASSGQGRAFF,TGTGCCAGCAGCGGACAGGGTCGAGCTTTCTTT
TRBD2,once,15,TRBJ2-5,TRBV11-2,CASSLELAGIETQYF,TGTGCCAGCAGCTTAGAACTAGCGGGTATTGAGACCCAGTACTTC
.,.,14,TRBJ2-7,TRBV7-2,CASSESGGFYEQYF,TGTGCCAGCAGCGAATCGGGGGGCTTCTACGAGCAGTACTTC
TRBD1,.,14,TRBJ1-1,TRBV4-1,CASSPQDRVWEAFF,TGCGCCAGCAGCCCCCAGGACAGGGTCTGGGAAGCTTTCTTT
.,.,14,TRBJ2-5,TRBV5-8,CASSLVQRLETQYF,TGTGCCAGCAGCTTGGTTCAGCGATTGGAGACCCAGTACTTC
.,.,16,TRBJ2-1,TRBV28,CASSSPLVASYNEQFF,TGTGCCAGCAGTTCCCCGCTCGTAGCCTCCTACAATGAGCAGTTCTTC
TRBD2,.,16,TRBJ2-5,TRBV7-2,CASSLALAGGTETQYF,TGTGCCAGCAGCTTAGCCTTAGCGGGAGGCACGGAGACCCAGTACTTC
TRBD2,.,14,TRBJ2-1,TRBV6-5,CASSSGLLYNEQFF,TGTGCCAGCAGCTCGGGACTACTATACAATGAGCAGTTCTTC
TRBD2,.,15,TRBJ2-7,TRBV6-5,CASSPAGGLLYEQYF,TGTGCCAGCAGTCCGGCGGGGGGCCTCCTCTACGAGCAGTACTTC
TRBD2,.,14,TRBJ2-3,TRBV27,CASTEIAGTDTQYF,TGTGCCAGCACTGAAATAGCGGGGACAGATACGCAGTATTTT
TRBD2,.,18,TRBJ2-5,TRBV3-1/TRBV3-2,CASSQDSRLAEAQETQYF,TGTGCCAGCAGCCAAGATTCGCGGCTAGCGGAAGCTCAAGAGACCCAGTACTTC
TRBD1,.,17,TRBJ2-7,TRBV27,CASSLSPRRGLSYEQYF,TGTGCCAGCAGTTTATCCCCCCGCAGGGGGCTCTCCTACGAGCAGTACTTC
TRBD1,.,15,TRBJ2-7,TRBV11-2,CASSLDDRVVYEQYF,TGTGCCAGCAGCTTAGACGACAGGGTGGTCTACGAGCAGTACTTC
TRBD2,.,17,TRBJ2-7,TRBV28,CASSLLAGDAVWYEQYF,TGTGCCAGCAGTTTACTAGCGGGAGATGCTGTGTGGTACGAGCAGTACTTC
.,.,12,TRBJ2-2,TRBV7-9,CASSPGAGELFF,TGTGCCAGCAGCCCCGGGGCCGGGGAGCTGTTTTTT
.,.,13,TRBJ2-1,TRBV25-1,CASKQGPAGEQFF,TGTGCCAGCAAACAGGGCCCTGCCGGTGAGCAGTTCTTC
.,.,11,TRBJ1-2,TRBV25-1,CASRDSYGYTF,TGTGCCAGCAGAGATAGCTATGGCTACACCTTC
TRBD2,.,15,TRBJ2-1,TRBV24-1,CATSDSRTSVLEQFF,TGTGCCACCAGTGATTCCCGGACTAGCGTTCTTGAGCAGTTCTTC
TRBD2,.,20,TRBJ2-1,TRBV7-6,CASSPLRGLAARSSYNEQFF,TGTGCCAGCAGCCCCCTTCGGGGACTAGCGGCCCGGAGCTCCTACAATGAGCAGTTCTTC
TRBD1,.,13,TRBJ1-5,TRBV12-3/TRBV12-4,CASSLQGSQPQHF,TGTGCCAGCAGCCTACAGGGGAGTCAGCCCCAGCATTTT
TRBD1,.,15,TRBJ1-6,TRBV6-5,CASSYGRTGTSPLHF,TGTGCCAGCAGTTACGGACGGACAGGGACCTCACCCCTCCACTTT
.,.,18,TRBJ1-1,TRBV7-8,CASSQGTGVSHMNTEAFF,TGTGCCAGCAGCCAAGGTACAGGCGTGTCCCACATGAACACTGAAGCTTTCTTT
.,.,14,TRBJ1-2,TRBV20-1,CSASIGGPSYGYTF,TGCAGTGCTAGTATAGGGGGACCTTCTTATGGCTACACCTTC
TRBD1,.,15,TRBJ2-3,TRBV6-5,CASRPGQVSTDTQYF,TGTGCCAGCAGGCCGGGACAGGTTAGCACAGATACGCAGTATTTT
.,.,16,TRBJ2-2,TRBV4-3,CASSRGDWGFPGELFF,TGCGCCAGCAGCCGGGGGGACTGGGGTTTCCCCGGGGAGCTGTTTTTT
.,.,13,TRBJ2-7,TRBV5-1,CASSHPKAYEQYF,TGCGCCAGCAGCCACCCTAAAGCCTACGAGCAGTACTTC
TRBD1,.,15,TRBJ2-7,TRBV14,CASSQGQGALGEQYF,TGTGCCAGCAGCCAAGGACAGGGGGCGTTGGGCGAGCAGTACTTC
.,once,17,TRBJ2-5,TRBV2,CASSEAYGRGPQETQYF,TGTGCCAGCAGTGAAGCGTACGGCCGGGGTCCACAAGAGACCCAGTACTTC